The entry below describes one T cell receptor beta chain. The target antigen is unknown. Libraries were prepared by immunoSEQ multiplex PCR; TCRdb keeps only in-frame clonotypes and omits some of them. The sample shows about 90,000 clones, roughly 91% of them seen only once. Time point reported: week 47, end of study. With topical imiquimod, each dose of the vaccine consisted of 300 ug of mutant IDH1 20-mer peptide. The sample originates from a study of a mutant IDH1 vaccine in newly diagnosed glioma. For the study at large: Vaccination was launched 4-6 weeks after radiotherapy alone, or with temozolomide cycles. The study held visit V12 at week 35 and visit V13 at week 47.

The CDR3 runs to 18 residues. Per germline, CDR1 SGHVS and CDR2 FQNEAQ. The junction had 7 bases not matched to a gene; V was cut back by 0 bases and J by 2 bases. The clonotype originates from a woman in her forties or fifties with glioma. The chain is built from TRBV7-8 and TRBJ1-2; 12 positions match TRBD1. Source: PBMCs, taken from a glioma patient whose treatment included an IDH1 peptide vaccine. The CDR3 region is CASSLARDRGRPNYGYTF. The CDR3 region has the DNA TGTGCCAGCAGCTTAGCGAGGGACAGGGGGCGTCCGAACTATGGCTACACCTTC.